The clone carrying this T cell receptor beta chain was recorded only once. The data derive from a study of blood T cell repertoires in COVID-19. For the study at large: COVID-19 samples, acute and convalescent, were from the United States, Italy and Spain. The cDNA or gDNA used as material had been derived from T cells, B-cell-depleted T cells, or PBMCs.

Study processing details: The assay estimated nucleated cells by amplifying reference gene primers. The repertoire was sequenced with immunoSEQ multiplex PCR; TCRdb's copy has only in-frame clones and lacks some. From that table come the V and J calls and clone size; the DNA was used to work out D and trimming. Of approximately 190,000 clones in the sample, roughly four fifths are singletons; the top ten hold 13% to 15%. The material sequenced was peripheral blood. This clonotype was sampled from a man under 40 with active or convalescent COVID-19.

This CDR3 reads CASSNPPGQGYGYTF. The DNA for the CDR3 is TGTGCCAGCAGCAACCCCCCGGGACAGGGCTATGGCTACACCTTC. The rearrangement links TRBV28 to TRBJ1-2, with 9 bases matching TRBD1. V lost 6 bases, J lost 4 bases, and 9 bases stayed unmatched. Germline V lookup: CDR1 MDHEN, CDR2 SYDVKM. The CDR3 runs to 15 residues.